This passage covers 9 T cell receptor beta chains from one sample sequenced in a study of blood T cells in healthy people across ages (dated by TCRdb to between 2014 and 2016). Receptor libraries were prepared by 5' RACE. TCRdb records Illumina HiSeq 2500 as the sequencer. A second roughly 6 to 12 cycle PCR used a sample-barcoded 5' primer and a J-beta primer mix. Starting from the raw public reads, TCRdb applied fastp trimming at Q25, assembled clones with MiXCR and retained in-frame beta chains. Rows with one shared CDR3 protein collapse into an entry with the most common genes and DNA. The sample table shows 1.5 million to 2 million distinct CDR3 sequences, and roughly 27% are seen once. Jointly, the top ten make up 7% to 9% of the sample. The sample consisted of blood. These receptors all stem from a woman aged 25 to 39 in good health.

This clonotype was counted ten times or more. The J gene is TRBJ2-7, the V gene TRBV7-9; a possible D gene is TRBD2 (5 bases). Between the trimmed V and J ends, which lost 1 base and 4 bases, there was a span of 11 bases. Germline CDR1 is SEHNR and CDR2 is FQNEAQ (reference sequence). The CDR3 sequence is 14 residues long. The CDR3 DNA sequence: TGTGCCAGCAGCTTAGAGGAGGTAGCGTACGAGCAGTACTTC. Protein product: CASSLEEVAYEQYF. Full variable domain (missing parts from reference TRBV7-9 and TRBJ2-7): DTGVSQNPRHKITKRGQNVTFRCDPISEHNRLYWYRQTLGQGPEFLTYFQNEAQLEKSRLLSDRFSAERPKGSFSTLEIQRTEQGDSAMYLCASSLEEVAYEQYFGPGTRLTVT.

This sequence joins TRBV20-1 and TRBJ2-7, with D perhaps TRBD1 (6 bases). Germline CDR1 and CDR2: DFQATT and SNEGSKA (reference sequence). Deletions cut 1 base from V and 3 bases from J, with 16 bases between. The CDR3 runs to 15 residues. The DNA of the CDR3 is TGCAGTGCTAGAGGAGACCCGGGACAACGCTACGAGCAGTACTTC. It encodes CSARGDPGQRYEQYF.

The genes are TRBV5-1 and TRBJ2-3; D may be TRBD1 (6 bases). The V end was cut by 4 bases, the J end by 1 base, with 16 bases between. The CDR3 consists of 16 residues. Germline assignment: CDR1 SGHRS and CDR2 YFSETQ. CDR3 DNA sequence: TGCGCCAGCAGCAGCAACAGGGCCGGGGGCACAGATACGCAGTATTTT. Translated: CASSSNRAGGTDTQYF.

This clonotype was observed a handful of times. The chain has TRBV5-1 and TRBJ2-5, with D tentatively TRBD1 (6 bases). Trimming cost V 6 bases and J 0 bases, with 9 bases left between them. This CDR3 region has 13 residues. Germline assignment: CDR1 SGHRS and CDR2 YFSETQ. CDR3 protein: CASNRDNQETQYF. The CDR3 DNA is TGCGCCAGCAACCGGGACAACCAAGAGACCCAGTACTTC.

About this clonotype itself: A much larger clonotype is one base distant, so this may be a read error. The gene calls are TRBV5-6 and TRBJ1-6; D unresolved. CDR3 size: 14 residues. V dropped 9 bases and J dropped 11 bases, with 21 bases sitting between them. Germline V lookup: CDR1 SGHDT, CDR2 YYEEEE. The CDR3 reads CATRGSTDTTPLHF. The CDR3 DNA follows: TGTGCCACCCGCGGGAGCACGGATACTACACCCCTCCACTTT. The full variable domain, in which reference TRBV5-6 and TRBJ1-6 provide the parts outside the CDR3, is DAGVTQSPTHLIKTRGQQVTLRCSPKSGHDTVSWYQQALGQGPQFIFQYYEEEERQRGNFPDRFSGHQFPNYSSELNVNALLLGDSALYLCATRGSTDTTPLHFGNGTRLTVT.

A word on this clonotype: A clone one base away is much larger, so this may be a read error. V gene TRBV20-1 combines with J gene TRBJ2-1, with D perhaps matching TRBD2 (6 bases). The CDR3 is made up of 15 amino acids. Per the germline V gene, CDR1 is DFQATT and CDR2 is SNEGSKA (reference sequence). V dropped 3 bases and J dropped 2 bases, with 14 bases sitting between them. This CDR3 is CSASPRLVAYNEQFF. The CDR3 nucleotides read TGCAGTGCTAGCCCCCGACTAGTGGCCTACAATGAGCAGTTCTTC.

The chain carries TRBV27 and TRBJ2-3; 8 bases line up with TRBD2. The ends lost 3 bases at V and 4 bases at J; junction bases unmatched: 6. This CDR3 contains 15 residues. CDR1 is MNHEY, CDR2 SMNVEV, per germline (reference sequence). CDR3 loop: CASSFSGSGSDTQYF. In DNA, the CDR3 is TGTGCCAGCAGTTTCAGCGGGAGCGGGTCAGATACGCAGTATTTT.

V and J are TRBV20-1 and TRBJ1-2; TRBD1 aligns across 10 bases. The CDR3 loop spans 14 amino acids. J gave up 4 bases and V 3 bases, and 5 bases lay outside the gene matches. From germline, CDR1 is DFQATT and CDR2 SNEGSKA (reference sequence). CDR3 protein: CSASLDRGFYGYTF. The DNA for the CDR3 is TGCAGTGCTAGTTTGGACAGGGGGTTCTATGGCTACACCTTC.

As regards this clonotype: An end of the junction does not agree with germline; a read error may underlie this. This rearrangement joins TRBV27 to TRBJ2-6; TRBD1 matches at 8 bases. The CDR3 spans 16 residues. Germline values: CDR1 MNHEY, CDR2 SMNVEV (reference sequence). The CDR3 coding sequence is TGTGGCAGCAGTCCGTGGACAGGGCCCGGGGCCAACGTCCTGACTTTC. Residues: CGSSPWTGPGANVLTF.